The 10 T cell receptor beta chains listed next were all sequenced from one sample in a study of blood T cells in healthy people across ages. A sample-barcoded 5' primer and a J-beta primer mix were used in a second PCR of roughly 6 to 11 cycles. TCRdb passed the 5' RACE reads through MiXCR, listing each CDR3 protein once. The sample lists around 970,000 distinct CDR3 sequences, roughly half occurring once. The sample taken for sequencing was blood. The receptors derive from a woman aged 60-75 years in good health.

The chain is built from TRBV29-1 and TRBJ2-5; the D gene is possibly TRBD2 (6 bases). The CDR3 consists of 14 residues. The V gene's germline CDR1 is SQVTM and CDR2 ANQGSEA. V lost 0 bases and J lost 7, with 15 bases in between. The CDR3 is CSVEEAVLGGTQYF. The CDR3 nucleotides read TGCAGCGTTGAAGAGGCGGTCCTGGGGGGGACCCAGTACTTC.

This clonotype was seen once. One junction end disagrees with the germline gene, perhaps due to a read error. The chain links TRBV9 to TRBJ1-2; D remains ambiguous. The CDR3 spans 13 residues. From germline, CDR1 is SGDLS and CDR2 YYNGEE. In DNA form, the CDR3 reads TGTGCCAGCAGCGTAGTCGGTCACTATGGCAACACCTTC. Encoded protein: CASSVVGHYGNTF.

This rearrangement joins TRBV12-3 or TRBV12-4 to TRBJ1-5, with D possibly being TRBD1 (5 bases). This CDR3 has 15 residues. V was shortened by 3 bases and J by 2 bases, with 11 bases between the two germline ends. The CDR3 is CASSFGGNGNQPQHF. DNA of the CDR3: TGTGCCAGCAGTTTTGGGGGGAATGGCAATCAGCCCCAGCATTTT.

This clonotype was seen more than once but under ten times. This CDR3 is CASSDLAGGPGEQYF. The CDR3, as DNA: TGTGCCAGCAGTGACCTAGCGGGAGGGCCGGGAGAGCAGTACTTC. The genes are TRBV12-3 or TRBV12-4 and TRBJ2-4; 12 bases match TRBD2. V shed 5 bases, J shed 13 bases, and the junction held 12 bases outside the gene matches. This CDR3 has 15 residues.

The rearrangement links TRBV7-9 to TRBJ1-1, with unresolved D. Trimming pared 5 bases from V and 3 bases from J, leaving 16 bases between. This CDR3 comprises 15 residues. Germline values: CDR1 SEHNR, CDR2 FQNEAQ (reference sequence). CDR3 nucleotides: TGTGCCAGCAGCGTTGGATCTGGCGTGGACACTGAAGCTTTCTTT. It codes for CASSVGSGVDTEAFF.

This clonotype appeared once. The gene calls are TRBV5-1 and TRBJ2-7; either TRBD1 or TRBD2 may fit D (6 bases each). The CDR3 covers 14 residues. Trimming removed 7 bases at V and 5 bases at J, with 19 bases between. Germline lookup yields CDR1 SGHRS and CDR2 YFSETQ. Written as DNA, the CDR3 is TGCGCCAGCGGCGGAGGGGGGACTGGCAACGAGCAGTACTTC. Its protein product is CASGGGGTGNEQYF.

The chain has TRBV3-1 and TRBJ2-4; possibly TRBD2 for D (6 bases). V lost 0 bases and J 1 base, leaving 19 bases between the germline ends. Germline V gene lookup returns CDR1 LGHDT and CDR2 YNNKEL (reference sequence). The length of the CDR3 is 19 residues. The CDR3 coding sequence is TGTGCCAGCAGCCAAGACCCACATGGAGGGGCGGGCGCCAAAAACATTCAGTACTTC. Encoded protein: CASSQDPHGGAGAKNIQYF. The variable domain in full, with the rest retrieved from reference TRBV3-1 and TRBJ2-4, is DTAVSQTPKYLVTQMGNDKSIKCEQNLGHDTMYWYKQDSKKFLKIMFSYNNKELIINETVPNRFSPKSPDKAHLNLHINSLELGDSAVYFCASSQDPHGGAGAKNIQYFGAGTRLSVL.

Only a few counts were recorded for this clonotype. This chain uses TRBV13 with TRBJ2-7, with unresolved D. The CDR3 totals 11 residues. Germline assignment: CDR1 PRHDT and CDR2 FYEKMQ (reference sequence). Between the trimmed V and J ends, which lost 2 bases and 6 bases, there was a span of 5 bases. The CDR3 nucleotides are TGTGCCAGCAGCTTAATGAGCGAGCAGTACTTC. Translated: CASSLMSEQYF.

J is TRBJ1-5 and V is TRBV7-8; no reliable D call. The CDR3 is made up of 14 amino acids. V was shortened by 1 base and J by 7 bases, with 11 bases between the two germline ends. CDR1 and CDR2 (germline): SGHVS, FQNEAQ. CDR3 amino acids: CASSLGGSVQPQHF. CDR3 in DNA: TGTGCCAGCAGCTTAGGAGGGTCAGTGCAGCCCCAGCATTTT.

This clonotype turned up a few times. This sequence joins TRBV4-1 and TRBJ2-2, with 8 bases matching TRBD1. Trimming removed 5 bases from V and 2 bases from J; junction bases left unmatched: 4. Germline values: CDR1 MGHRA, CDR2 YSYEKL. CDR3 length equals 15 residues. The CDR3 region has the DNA TGCGCCAGCAGCTTGACAGGGGATAACACCGGGGAGCTGTTTTTT. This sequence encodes CASSLTGDNTGELFF.